The clone carrying this T cell receptor beta chain was found a few times. Its specificity is unknown. Trimming at V came to 4 bases and at J to 0 bases, leaving 3 bases not matched to a gene. The CDR3 covers 14 residues. Germline-derived CDR1 and CDR2 are SGHRS and YFSETQ. The data were taken from a study of response to subunit inactivated influenza vaccine. Study outcomes and limitations: Researchers suggested that each seasonal influenza vaccination recruits few new T cells.

TCRdb itself ran the RT-PCR reads through MiXCR, one entry per CDR3 protein. The data show around 580,000 distinct CDR3 sequences, 12% to 15% seen once. The material was PBMCs from blood, obtained 11 to 12 days after vaccination. This sequence originates from a man between 50 and 59 years old who received an inactivated influenza vaccine. This rearrangement joins TRBV5-1 to TRBJ1-1; TRBD1 aligns across 7 bases. The CDR3, as DNA: TGCGCCAGCAGCACAGGGGAAGTGAACACTGAAGCTTTCTTT. It translates to CASSTGEVNTEAFF. The full variable domain, completed using reference TRBV5-1 and TRBJ1-1, is KAGVTQTPRYLIKTRGQQVTLSCSPISGHRSVSWYQQTPGQGLQFLFEYFSETQRNKGNFPGRFSGRQFSNSRSEMNVSTLELGDSALYLCASSTGEVNTEAFFGQGTRLTVV.